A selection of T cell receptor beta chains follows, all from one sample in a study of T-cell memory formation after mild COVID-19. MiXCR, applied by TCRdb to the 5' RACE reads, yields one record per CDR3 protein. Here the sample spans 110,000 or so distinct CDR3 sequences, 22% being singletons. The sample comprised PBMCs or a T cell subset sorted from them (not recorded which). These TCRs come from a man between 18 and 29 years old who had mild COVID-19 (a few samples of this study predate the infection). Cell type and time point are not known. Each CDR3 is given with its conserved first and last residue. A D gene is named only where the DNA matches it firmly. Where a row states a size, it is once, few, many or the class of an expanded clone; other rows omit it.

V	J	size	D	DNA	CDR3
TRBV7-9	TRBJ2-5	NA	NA	TGTGCCAGCGTCCCCGTGGGGAAAGAGACCCAGTACTTC	CASVPVGKETQYF
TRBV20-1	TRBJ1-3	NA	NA	TGCAGTGCATTCGGGGGCGTCGCTGGAAACACCATATATTTT	CSAFGGVAGNTIYF
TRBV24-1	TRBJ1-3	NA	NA	TGTGCCAACCGAGCAGGGGAAGACTCTGGAAACACCATATATTTT	CANRAGEDSGNTIYF
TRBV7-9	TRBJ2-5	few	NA	TGTGCCAGCAGCTCCAGGGACCAAGAGACCCAGTACTTC	CASSSRDQETQYF
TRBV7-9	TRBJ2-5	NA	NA	TGTGCCAGCAGCCGTTTGACCTCGACGGGGGAGACCCAGTACTTC	CASSRLTSTGETQYF
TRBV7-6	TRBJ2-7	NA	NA	TGTGACAGCAGCTACGGGGGAAACGAGCAGTACTTC	CDSSYGGNEQYF
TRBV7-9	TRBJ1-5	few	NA	TGTGCCAGCAGCCGGGCCCCGGGGAATCAGCCCCAGCATTTT	CASSRAPGNQPQHF
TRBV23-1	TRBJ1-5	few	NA	TGCGCCAGCAGTCGGTCAGGGCCCTATAGCAATCAGCCCCAGCATTTT	CASSRSGPYSNQPQHF
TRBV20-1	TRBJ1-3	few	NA	TGCAGTGCTAGAGATTTCTCTGGAAACACCATATATTTT	CSARDFSGNTIYF
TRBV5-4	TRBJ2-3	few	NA	TGTGCCAGCAGCTCCTCAGATACGCAGTATTTT	CASSSSDTQYF